What follows describes a single T cell receptor (beta chain). A few counts support this clonotype. The target of this receptor is not known. Base-call qualities are not available, and no considerably larger clone is one nucleotide away. The library was made by PCR. The reads were generated on an Illumina HiSeq 2500. TCR library preparation used molecular barcoding, with unique molecular identifiers applied to normalize quantification of the TCRbeta repertoire. TCRdb applied fastp at Q25 and MiXCR to the public reads, then kept only in-frame beta chains. CDR3 protein sequences are deduplicated, and each keeps its most common genes and DNA. This sample has 350,000 to 500,000 distinct CDR3 sequences in its table, and around two fifths of those were observed once. Approximately 30% of the sample goes to the ten largest clones. The treatment or condition tag for this specimen amounts to: allogeneic hematopoietic cell transplantation with graft depleted of TCRalphabeta T cells and CD19 B cells. The transplant recipients were children given TCRalphabeta/CD19-depleted allogeneic hematopoietic cell grafts.

This specimen comes from a study of T-cell reconstitution after alpha-beta-depleted transplantation in children (dated by TCRdb to about 2016). Regarding the complete study: Using TCR repertoire profiling, the study followed T-cell immune reconstitution in a quantitative way in children after TCRalphabeta/CD19-depleted allogeneic hematopoietic cell transplantation.

Sequences SGHKS (CDR1) and YYEKEE (CDR2) are obtained from the germline V gene (reference sequence). The germline ends are 11 bases apart after V is trimmed by 4 bases and J by 0 bases. From its cysteine to its phenylalanine, the CDR3 spans 15 amino acids. Only the CDR3 DNA is retained, 45 bases long and in frame from the first base. On the study overall, not on this receptor specifically: Apparently early alphabetaT-cell count recovery about two months after transplant reportedly relied on only several hundred rapidly expanded clones derived from non-depleted graft cells. Over the following months the frequencies of hyperexpanded clones went down, and after one year T-cell counts and TCRbeta diversity were mostly credited to newly produced T cells. The high TCRbeta diversity at day 60 in some patients was ascribed to recipient T cells and intrathymic progenitors that had survived conditioning.

Sequences were derived from PBMCs, sampled before TCRalphabeta/CD19-depleted stem cell transplant. The TCR was taken from a girl aged 2 to 10 with aplastic anemia, due to receive a stem cell transplant. The rearrangement combines TRBV5-5 with TRBJ1-5; the D gene identity is not certain. CDR3 region: CASSPLGSSNQPQHF. The nucleotide sequence is TGTGCCAGCAGCCCCCTGGGGAGTAGCAATCAGCCCCAGCATTTT.